This T cell receptor delta chain was captured in a study of γδ T cells in repeated Plasmodium falciparum infection. There are a few counts of this clone. The antigen remains unidentified. TCRdb attributes to this sequence the protein of a much larger clone, which differs from the DNA translation at residue 6; a read error is likely, and the protein displayed is translated from the DNA. TCRdb re-processed the multiplex PCR reads via CATT. The table includes approximately 93,000 delta-chain clones, 0.75% to 1% detected once. Vgamma9/Vdelta2+ and Vdelta2-negative gammadelta T cells were flow-sorted from PBMC for bulk sequencing. Trimming cost V 3 bases and J 1 base, with 17 bases left between them. CDR3 size: 16 residues. Germline loops: CDR1 GEAIGNYY, CDR2 EKD. The study's findings and limits: One small rural Malian village, predominantly a single ethnic group, supplied the cohort.

Material for sequencing was gamma-delta T cells from blood. The rearrangement joins TRDV2 to TRDJ1, with a possible D match to TRDD3 (6 bases). This sequence was found in a pool of human donors (malaria-infected and uninfected, not separated). This CDR3 reads CACDPAGWGITDKLIF. CDR3 DNA sequence: TGTGCCTGTGACCCTGCTGGCTGGGGTATCACCGATAAACTCATCTTT.